These 30 T cell receptor beta chains were all obtained from the same sample, sequenced in a study of blood T cell repertoires in COVID-19. The table came from immunoSEQ multiplex PCR; TCRdb's copy has only in-frame clones and leaves some out. The table records 65,000 to 90,000 clones, around 87% of them present only once. Sequenced: peripheral blood. These receptors all come from a woman aged 50 to 60 with active or convalescent COVID-19.

V is TRBV7-2 and J is TRBJ1-3; D is uncertain. Per germline, CDR1 SGHTA and CDR2 FQGNSA. This CDR3 is 15 amino acids long. V was clipped by 5 bases and J by 4 bases, with 15 bases between them. CDR3 sequence: CASSPWGAGGNTIYF. CDR3 bases: TGTGCCAGCAGCCCCTGGGGAGCAGGCGGAAACACCATATATTTT.

V usage is TRBV4-3 and J usage is TRBJ1-6; D perhaps matches TRBD1 (5 bases). Germline V lookup: CDR1 LGHNA, CDR2 YSLEER. Trimming cost V 1 base and J 6 bases, with 13 bases left between them. CDR3 length equals 16 residues. CDR3 bases: TGCGCCAGCAGCCAAGGGGGGGAACTCGCTAATTCACCCCTCCACTTT. This sequence encodes CASSQGGELANSPLHF.

Remarks on this clone: The same CDR3 also results from other DNA sequences found in this sample. The rearrangement uses TRBV7-9 and TRBJ1-6, with 11 bases matching TRBD1. This CDR3 is 16 amino acids long. Trimming took 1 base from V and 7 from J; bases not matched to a gene: 3. Germline-derived CDR1 and CDR2 are SEHNR and FQNEAQ (reference sequence). The CDR3 nucleotides are TGTGCCAGCAGCTTAGGGGACAGGGGGAGGAATTCACCCCTCCACTTT. It specifies CASSLGDRGRNSPLHF.

The J gene is TRBJ2-1, the V gene TRBV4-3; no firm D call. CDR3 size: 13 residues. Trimming shortened V by 2 bases and J by 9 bases, and 11 bases separated the two germline ends. Germline CDR1 reads LGHNA; CDR2 reads YSLEER. CDR3 in DNA: TGCGCCAGCAGCCAAACGGCAGCGACTGAGCAGTTCTTC. This gives the protein CASSQTAATEQFF.

The chain carries TRBV25-1 and TRBJ2-2; D might be TRBD2 (5 bases). The CDR3 totals 15 residues. V was cut by 2 bases and J by 6 bases, with 13 bases left in between. Germline CDR1 reads MGHDK; CDR2 reads SYGVNS. CDR3 loop: CASSEEAEVPGELFF. CDR3 sequence (DNA): TGTGCCAGCAGTGAAGAAGCGGAAGTTCCCGGGGAGCTGTTTTTT.

The V gene is TRBV9, the J gene TRBJ1-5; TRBD1 matches at 8 bases. V trimming: 3 bases; J trimming: 5 bases; junction bases outside the gene matches: 7. Germline V lookup: CDR1 SGDLS, CDR2 YYNGEE. This CDR3 region has 15 residues. Here the CDR3 DNA reads TGTGCCAGCAGCGCCCAGGGGGCGCATCATCAGCCCCAGCATTTT. The encoded protein is CASSAQGAHHQPQHF.

J is TRBJ2-3 and V is TRBV5-1, with D unresolved. Germline V CDR1 and CDR2: SGHRS, YFSETQ. Trimming cost V 7 bases and J 6 bases, with 12 bases left between them. This CDR3 region has 12 residues. The CDR3 protein is CASFTLRDTQYF. CDR3 coding DNA: TGCGCCAGCTTTACCCTCAGGGATACGCAGTATTTT. Looking up the rest from reference TRBV5-1 and TRBJ2-3 gives the full variable domain: KAGVTQTPRYLIKTRGQQVTLSCSPISGHRSVSWYQQTPGQGLQFLFEYFSETQRNKGNFPGRFSGRQFSNSRSEMNVSTLELGDSALYLCASFTLRDTQYFGPGTRLTVL.

In this sample, this clone turned up once. The rearrangement joins TRBV19 to TRBJ2-3; TRBD1 is a possible D gene (5 bases). This CDR3 is built from 15 residues. V was clipped by 3 bases and J by 4 bases, with 14 bases between them. In germline, CDR1 is LNHDA, CDR2 SQIVND (reference sequence). The CDR3, as DNA: TGTGCCAGTAGTATCAGTAAGCTAGGGGCAGATACGCAGTATTTT. It specifies CASSISKLGADTQYF. The variable domain in full, with the rest retrieved from reference TRBV19 and TRBJ2-3, is DGGITQSPKYLFRKEGQNVTLSCEQNLNHDAMYWYRQDPGQGLRLIYYSQIVNDFQKGDIAEGYSVSREKKESFPLTVTSAQKNPTAFYLCASSISKLGADTQYFGPGTRLTVL.

This chain joins TRBV19 and TRBJ2-2, with TRBD1 matching over 8 bases. V gave up 3 bases and J gave up 0 bases; unmatched junction bases: 6. Germline V gene sequence: CDR1 LNHDA, CDR2 SQIVND (reference sequence). The CDR3 runs 17 residues. The CDR3 reads CASSIRAGGPNTGELFF. The DNA for the CDR3 is TGTGCCAGTAGTATCCGAGCAGGGGGCCCGAACACCGGGGAGCTGTTTTTT.

The genes are TRBV7-9 and TRBJ2-7; D remains ambiguous. The V end was cut by 1 base, the J end by 3 bases, with 7 bases between. The CDR3 contains 13 residues. CDR1 is SEHNR and CDR2 is FQNEAQ in the germline V gene (reference sequence). CDR3 protein: CASSLGNFYEQYF. CDR3 bases: TGTGCCAGCAGCTTAGGAAACTTCTACGAGCAGTACTTC. The full variable domain, with the rest looked up from reference TRBV7-9 and TRBJ2-7, is DTGVSQNPRHKITKRGQNVTFRCDPISEHNRLYWYRQTLGQGPEFLTYFQNEAQLEKSRLLSDRFSAERPKGSFSTLEIQRTEQGDSAMYLCASSLGNFYEQYFGPGTRLTVT.

The chain couples TRBV30 to TRBJ1-2; D remains ambiguous. The CDR3 is 12 residues long. Trimming took 0 bases from V and 7 from J, leaving 9 bases between them. Germline CDR1 reads GTSNPN; CDR2 reads SVGIG (reference sequence). The CDR3 reads CAWSVGHGGYTF. For the CDR3, the DNA is TGTGCCTGGAGTGTTGGGCACGGTGGCTACACCTTC.

The CDR3 protein is CASSPRQGSYNEQFF. CDR3 DNA sequence: TGTGCCAGCAGCCCCCGACAGGGTTCCTACAATGAGCAGTTCTTC. The chain recombines TRBV9 with TRBJ2-1, with TRBD1 matching over 7 bases. The CDR3 runs 15 residues. The V gene's germline CDR1 is SGDLS and CDR2 YYNGEE. V lost 4 bases, J lost 1 base, and 5 bases stayed unmatched. The full variable domain, rest sourced from reference TRBV9 and TRBJ2-1, is DSGVTQTPKHLITATGQRVTLRCSPRSGDLSVYWYQQSLDQGLQFLIQYYNGEERAKGNILERFSAQQFPDLHSELNLSSLELGDSALYFCASSPRQGSYNEQFFGPGTRLTVL.

The rearrangement joins TRBV14 to TRBJ2-5; D might be TRBD1 (6 bases). V was pared by 4 bases and J by 4 bases, with 19 bases between. The CDR3 covers 16 residues. Germline values: CDR1 SGHDN, CDR2 FVKESK. The DNA of the CDR3 is TGTGCCAGCAGCCCGCATCACGGGACAATCTTAGAGACCCAGTACTTC. Its protein is CASSPHHGTILETQYF.

This clone was counted between two and nine times. The J gene is TRBJ2-1, the V gene TRBV5-1; TRBD2 aligns across 9 bases. V lost 0 bases and J lost 4; bases outside the gene matches: 8. The CDR3 is 17 amino acids. CDR1 is SGHRS and CDR2 is YFSETQ in the germline V gene. CDR3 sequence (DNA): TGCGCCAGCAGCTTGGGCCCCACTAGCGGGCCATACAATGAGCAGTTCTTC. This codes for CASSLGPTSGPYNEQFF.

This clone came up a few times. The gene calls are TRBV7-2 and TRBJ1-2, with TRBD1 identical over 10 bases. V lost 5 bases and J lost 6; bases outside the gene matches: 12. The V gene's germline CDR1 is SGHTA and CDR2 FQGNSA. The CDR3 covers 16 residues. This chain's CDR3 is CASSIVRDRGYDGYTF. Here the CDR3 DNA reads TGTGCCAGCAGCATAGTCCGGGACAGGGGTTACGATGGCTACACCTTC.

The rearrangement links TRBV2 to TRBJ1-1, with D possibly TRBD1 on 6 matching bases. This CDR3 has 13 residues. Trimming removed 3 bases at V and 11 bases at J, with 16 bases between. Germline CDR1 and CDR2: SNHLY and FYNNEI. In nucleotides, the CDR3 is TGTGCCAGCAGTGAGACAGGTTTGAGGGACGCTTTCTTT. This translates into CASSETGLRDAFF.

CDR3 nucleotide sequence: TGTGCCAGCAGTATGACAGCAAGCAATCAGCCCCAGCATTTT. Its translation is CASSMTASNQPQHF. V and J are TRBV5-6 and TRBJ1-5, with D possibly being TRBD1 (5 bases). The germline V and J ends were trimmed by 5 bases and 1 base, with 10 bases remaining between them. Germline lookup yields CDR1 SGHDT and CDR2 YYEEEE. This CDR3 has 14 residues.

This clone was recorded only once. The chain employs TRBV7-9 and TRBJ1-2; tentatively, D is TRBD1 (5 bases). V gave up 8 bases and J gave up 0 bases, with 10 bases separating them. Germline V gene lookup returns CDR1 SEHNR and CDR2 FQNEAQ (reference sequence). The CDR3 is 13 residues long. CDR3 nucleotides: TGTGCCAGCGGGGCAGGATCTAACTATGGCTACACCTTC. It encodes CASGAGSNYGYTF.

The V gene is TRBV7-9, the J gene TRBJ2-5, with 8 bases aligning to TRBD1. The V gene end was trimmed by 5 bases and the J gene end by 7 bases; junction bases not matched to a gene: 9. Germline V gene sequence: CDR1 SEHNR, CDR2 FQNEAQ (reference sequence). The CDR3 extends over 14 amino acids. The CDR3 is CASSGRQGMATQYF. CDR3 nucleotide sequence: TGTGCCAGCAGCGGCCGACAGGGGATGGCGACCCAGTACTTC.

The gene calls are TRBV7-9 and TRBJ1-5, with a tentative D call TRBD1 (5 bases). This CDR3 spans 15 amino acids. The V end lost 3 bases, the J end lost 0 bases, and 9 bases lay between the germline ends. Germline assignment: CDR1 SEHNR and CDR2 FQNEAQ (reference sequence). CDR3 amino acids: CASSFGGDSNQPQHF. In DNA form, the CDR3 reads TGTGCCAGCAGCTTTGGGGGGGATAGCAATCAGCCCCAGCATTTT.

V gene TRBV7-2 combines with J gene TRBJ1-5; D uncertain. V lost 5 bases and J 1 base, leaving 12 bases between the germline ends. Germline V lookup: CDR1 SGHTA, CDR2 FQGNSA. The CDR3 sequence is 15 residues long. Here the CDR3 DNA reads TGTGCCAGCAGCCGTGATGGGCACAGCAATCAGCCCCAGCATTTT. Protein sequence: CASSRDGHSNQPQHF. The full variable domain, with the rest looked up from reference TRBV7-2 and TRBJ1-5, is GAGVSQSPSNKVTEKGKDVELRCDPISGHTALYWYRQSLGQGLEFLIYFQGNSAPDKSGLPSDRFSAERTGGSVSTLTIQRTQQEDSAVYLCASSRDGHSNQPQHFGDGTRLSIL.

This clone came up once. This chain uses TRBV19 with TRBJ2-3; D unresolved. CDR3 length: 13 residues. Trimming cost V 1 base and J 2 bases, with 4 bases left between them. Germline loops: CDR1 LNHDA, CDR2 SQIVND (reference sequence). This CDR3 reads CASSIGLTDTQYF. CDR3 DNA sequence: TGTGCCAGTAGTATAGGACTCACAGATACGCAGTATTTT.

The chain uses TRBV9 and TRBJ2-7; the D is unclear. Trimming cost V 4 bases and J 1 base, with 9 bases left between them. The CDR3 runs to 13 residues. The germline gives CDR1 SGDLS, CDR2 YYNGEE. The CDR3 region is CASSPDISYEQYF. The CDR3 nucleotides read TGTGCCAGCAGCCCCGACATTTCCTACGAGCAGTACTTC. The variable domain in full, with the rest retrieved from reference TRBV9 and TRBJ2-7, is DSGVTQTPKHLITATGQRVTLRCSPRSGDLSVYWYQQSLDQGLQFLIQYYNGEERAKGNILERFSAQQFPDLHSELNLSSLELGDSALYFCASSPDISYEQYFGPGTRLTVT.

The chain links TRBV19 to TRBJ2-7, with no clear D. Germline V gene sequence: CDR1 LNHDA, CDR2 SQIVND (reference sequence). V lost 3 bases to trimming and J lost 2 bases, with 17 bases between them. The CDR3 spans 16 residues. The CDR3 region is CASSILSTERAYEQYF. CDR3 sequence (DNA): TGTGCCAGTAGTATTCTATCGACGGAGCGAGCCTACGAGCAGTACTTC.

The V and J genes are TRBV7-3 and TRBJ2-1; the match to TRBD1 covers 7 bases. CDR3 length equals 15 residues. Trimming removed 2 bases from V and 8 bases from J; junction bases left unmatched: 9. Germline values: CDR1 SGHTA, CDR2 FQGTGA. This CDR3 reads CASSLWAGGVDEQFF. The CDR3, as DNA: TGTGCCAGCAGCTTATGGGCAGGGGGTGTCGATGAGCAGTTCTTC.

V gene TRBV5-4 combines with J gene TRBJ2-7; 7 nucleotides match TRBD2. This CDR3 region has 15 residues. Germline V lookup: CDR1 SGHNT, CDR2 YYREEE (reference sequence). Germline trimming cut 3 bases from V and 4 bases from J; bases unmatched to any gene: 10. CDR3 protein: CASSSGGIAGYEQYF. The CDR3 coding sequence is TGTGCCAGCAGCTCGGGAGGAATAGCTGGTTACGAGCAGTACTTC.

In nucleotides, the CDR3 is TGTGCCAGCAGCACCGGACAGGGAACAGATACGCAGTATTTT. Encoded protein: CASSTGQGTDTQYF. The genes are TRBV13 and TRBJ2-3; 8 nucleotides line up with TRBD1. Germline lookup yields CDR1 PRHDT and CDR2 FYEKMQ (reference sequence). V dropped 5 bases and J dropped 3; count of bases not matched to a gene: 4. This CDR3 spans 14 amino acids.

The chain recombines TRBV5-1 with TRBJ2-1; 10 bases map to TRBD1. Germline CDR1 and CDR2: SGHRS and YFSETQ. The CDR3 loop spans 15 amino acids. Losses at the gene ends were 5 bases for V and 1 base for J; bases not matched to a gene: 3. CDR3 sequence: CASRRTGGSYNEQFF. CDR3 coding DNA: TGCGCCAGCAGGCGGACAGGGGGATCCTACAATGAGCAGTTCTTC.

This sequence joins TRBV2 and TRBJ1-3, with 7 bases lining up with TRBD1. This CDR3 region has 15 residues. Germline V lookup: CDR1 SNHLY, CDR2 FYNNEI. The V and J ends lost 8 bases and 3 bases, in that order; junction bases with no gene match: 10. The CDR3: CASEPDRAFGNTIYF. The CDR3 nucleotides are TGTGCCAGCGAGCCAGACAGGGCCTTTGGAAACACCATATATTTT. Using reference TRBV2 and TRBJ1-3 for the parts outside the CDR3, the full variable domain is EPEVTQTPSHQVTQMGQEVILRCVPISNHLYFYWYRQILGQKVEFLVSFYNNEISEKSEIFDDQFSVERPDGSNFTLKIRSTKLEDSAMYFCASEPDRAFGNTIYFGEGSWLTVV.

V is TRBV9 and J is TRBJ1-3, with unresolved D. This CDR3 comprises 16 residues. Deletions cut 0 bases from V and 2 bases from J, with 12 bases between. Germline lookup yields CDR1 SGDLS and CDR2 YYNGEE. In nucleotides, the CDR3 is TGTGCCAGCAGCGTAGACCTACGCGGTGCTGGAAACACCATATATTTT. The encoded protein is CASSVDLRGAGNTIYF.